A single T cell receptor (beta chain) is shown here with its context. What it binds is not known. Germline CDR1 reads SEHNR; CDR2 reads FQNEAQ (reference sequence). The CDR3 is 15 amino acids. Between the trimmed V and J ends, which lost 1 base and 6 bases, there was a span of 15 bases. This sample was included in a study of cytomegalovirus exposure and HLA in healthy donors. Study overall: HLA-typed donors were the source of about 85 million unique TCRs, which an early data release held.

Study conclusions and caveats: Most TCR sequences were uncommon, yet certain public TCRs appeared in many donors. Earlier analysis looked at TCR beta V segments, and most were productive about 87% or about 30% of the time.

60 Vbeta and 13 Jbeta primers were used in PCR. The method was immunoSEQ multiplex PCR; TCRdb's version includes in-frame clones alone and lacks a portion of them. The table records 150,000 to 200,000 clones, about two thirds of them present only once. This clonotype was sampled from a human donor in good health. The sample taken for sequencing was PBMCs. The chain combines TRBV7-9 with TRBJ1-2; no clear D gene. CDR3 in amino acids: CASSLGSGQYNGYTF. CDR3 in DNA: TGTGCCAGCAGCTTAGGTTCAGGCCAGTATAATGGCTACACCTTC.